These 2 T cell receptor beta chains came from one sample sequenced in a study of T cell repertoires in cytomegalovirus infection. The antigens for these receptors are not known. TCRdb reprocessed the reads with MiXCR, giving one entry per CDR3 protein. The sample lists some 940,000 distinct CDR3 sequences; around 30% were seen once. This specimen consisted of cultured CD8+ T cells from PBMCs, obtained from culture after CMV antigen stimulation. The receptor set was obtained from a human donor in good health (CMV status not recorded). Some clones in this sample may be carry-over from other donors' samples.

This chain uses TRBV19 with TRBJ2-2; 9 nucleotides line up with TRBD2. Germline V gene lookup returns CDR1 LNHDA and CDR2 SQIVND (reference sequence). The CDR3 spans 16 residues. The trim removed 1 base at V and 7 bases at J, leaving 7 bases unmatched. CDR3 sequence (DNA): TGTGCCAGTAGTATAGGGCGGGGGGGCCGTGGCGGGGAGCTGTTTTTT. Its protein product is CASSIGRGGRGGELFF. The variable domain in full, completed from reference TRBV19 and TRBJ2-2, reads DGGITQSPKYLFRKEGQNVTLSCEQNLNHDAMYWYRQDPGQGLRLIYYSQIVNDFQKGDIAEGYSVSREKKESFPLTVTSAQKNPTAFYLCASSIGRGGRGGELFFGEGSRLTVL.

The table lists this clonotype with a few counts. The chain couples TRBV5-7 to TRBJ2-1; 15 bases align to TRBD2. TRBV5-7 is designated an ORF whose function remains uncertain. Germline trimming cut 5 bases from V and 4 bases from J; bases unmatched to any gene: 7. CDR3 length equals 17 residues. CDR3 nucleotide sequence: TGTGCCAGCAGTATGGGACTAGCGGGGGGACAATACAATGAGCAGTTCTTC. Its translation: CASSMGLAGGQYNEQFF.